The T cell receptor beta chain described here comes from a study of blood T cell repertoires in COVID-19. Across the whole study: Samples of COVID-19 (acute and convalescent) were obtained from the United States, Italy and Spain. Sample material is recorded as cDNA or gDNA derived from T cells, B-cell-depleted T cells, or PBMCs.

Germline-derived CDR1 and CDR2 are LNHDA and SQIVND (reference sequence). This CDR3 spans 14 amino acids. The V gene lost 4 bases and the J gene lost 7 bases, with 13 bases spanning the gap. Source study methods: Amplification from reference gene primers served as the basis for estimated nucleated cell counts. Measured with immunoSEQ multiplex PCR; TCRdb has only the in-frame clones, and not every one. Clonal size and the V and J genes are those of that table, whereas D and trimming came from the DNA. The sample gives fewer than 85,000 clones, 88% of which show up once; roughly 5.5% is in the top ten. This clone was counted between two and nine times.

Material for sequencing was peripheral blood. The chain uses TRBV19 and TRBJ1-4; no clear D. The receptor was isolated from a human donor in a cohort sampled during active COVID-19. The CDR3 DNA is TGTGCCAGTAGTACGCTCCTAGATAGTGAAAAACTGTTTTTT. It yields the protein CASSTLLDSEKLFF.